The 7 T cell receptor beta chains reported below all come from one sample, sequenced in a study of human T cells and chemical hapten exposure. Unfractionated whole blood yielded total RNA. Within the library, unique molecular identifiers were attached to each individual cDNA molecule. TCRdb ran MiXCR on the reads and lists one entry per CDR3 protein. The data contain around 120,000 distinct CDR3 sequences, more than 8.5% of them singletons. Sequencing input: whole blood. The receptor source for this set is a human donor in good health. Some clones in this sample may be carry-over from other donors' samples.

This clonotype appeared a few times. The chain links TRBV7-9 to TRBJ2-4; D ambiguous. CDR3 length: 18 amino acids. CDR1 is SEHNR, CDR2 FQNEAQ, per germline (reference sequence). V lost 1 base to trimming and J lost 1 base, with 17 bases between them. CDR3 nucleotide sequence: TGTGCCAGCAGCTTAGACGATGACATCAAATCGGCCAAAAACATTCAGTACTTC. It specifies CASSLDDDIKSAKNIQYF.

The chain links TRBV30 to TRBJ2-7; D is perhaps TRBD1 or TRBD2 (6 bases each). This CDR3 is 16 amino acids long. V was shortened by 3 bases and J by 5 bases, with 23 bases between the two germline ends. The germline gives CDR1 GTSNPN, CDR2 SVGIG (reference sequence). The CDR3 bases are TGTGCCTGGAGGCCCACCGGCTCGGGGGCTTTCGACGAGCAGTACTTC. This translates into CAWRPTGSGAFDEQYF. Combining the CDR3 with reference TRBV30 and TRBJ2-7 gives the whole variable domain SQTIHQWPATLVQPVGSPLSLECTVEGTSNPNLYWYRQAAGRGLQLLFYSVGIGQISSEVPQNLSASRPQDRQFILSSKKLLLSDSGFYLCAWRPTGSGAFDEQYFGPGTRLTVT.

This clonotype was counted at least ten times. The gene calls are TRBV3-1 and TRBJ1-2; D unclear. The V end lost 1 base, the J end lost 3 bases, and 9 bases lay between the germline ends. Germline CDR1 and CDR2: LGHDT and YNNKEL (reference sequence). This CDR3 has 14 amino acids. The CDR3 is CASSQVADYYGYTF. CDR3 DNA: TGTGCCAGCAGCCAAGTTGCCGATTACTATGGCTACACCTTC.

The rearrangement joins TRBV9 to TRBJ2-1, with no clear D. The V and J ends lost 0 bases and 5 bases respectively, with 9 bases between them. The CDR3 extends over 14 amino acids. The germline gives CDR1 SGDLS, CDR2 YYNGEE. The CDR3 loop reads CASSVGDIDNEQFF. The CDR3 DNA reads as TGTGCCAGCAGCGTAGGAGACATAGACAATGAGCAGTTCTTC.

A few counts support this clonotype. The gene calls are TRBV14 and TRBJ2-1; 7 bases agree with TRBD1. Trimming took 4 bases from V and 0 from J; bases not matched to a gene: 15. CDR1 is SGHDN and CDR2 is FVKESK in the germline V gene. This CDR3 contains 19 residues. The CDR3 region has the DNA TGTGCCAGCAGCCTTCGTAACAGGGGTGCCTTCAGCTCCTACAATGAGCAGTTCTTC. Translating it yields CASSLRNRGAFSSYNEQFF. Complete variable domain (other parts from reference TRBV14 and TRBJ2-1): EAGVTQFPSHSVIEKGQTVTLRCDPISGHDNLYWYRRVMGKEIKFLLHFVKESKQDESGMPNNRFLAERTGGTYSTLKVQPAELEDSGVYFCASSLRNRGAFSSYNEQFFGPGTRLTVL.

This clonotype was seen ten or more times. The rearrangement uses TRBV6-5 and TRBJ1-1; TRBD1 might be the D (5 bases). CDR1 and CDR2 (germline): MNHEY, SVGAGI. V was clipped by 3 bases and J by 3 bases, with 8 bases between them. The CDR3 extends over 13 amino acids. The CDR3 region is CASSYKQDTEAFF. DNA for the CDR3: TGTGCCAGCAGTTATAAACAGGACACTGAAGCTTTCTTT.

This clonotype has more than one count but fewer than ten. The chain recombines TRBV7-6 with TRBJ2-7; 9 nucleotides line up with TRBD1. This CDR3 is built from 16 residues. V shed 3 bases, J shed 2 bases, and the junction held 8 bases outside the gene matches. Per germline, CDR1 SGHVS and CDR2 FNYEAQ. CDR3 loop: CASSFPPTGGPYEQYF. The CDR3 nucleotides are TGTGCCAGCAGCTTCCCGCCGACAGGGGGTCCCTACGAGCAGTACTTC. The whole variable domain, filled in from reference TRBV7-6 and TRBJ2-7, reads GAGVSQSPRYKVTKRGQDVALRCDPISGHVSLYWYRQALGQGPEFLTYFNYEAQQDKSGLPNDRFSAERPEGSISTLTIQRTEQRDSAMYRCASSFPPTGGPYEQYFGPGTRLTVT.